What follows are 32 T cell receptor beta chains derived from one specimen sequenced in a study of blood T cell repertoires in COVID-19. TCRdb's copy holds only in-frame clones and misses some; the assay was immunoSEQ multiplex PCR. The sample records roughly 150,000 clones, approximately 88% being singletons. Sequenced input: peripheral blood. The receptor source for this set is a woman of 80 years or more with active or convalescent COVID-19.

CDR3 in amino acids: CASSQGSVSLFSPLHF. CDR3 in DNA: TGCGCCAGCAGCCAAGGTAGTGTCTCATTATTTTCACCCCTCCACTTT. The V call is TRBV4-1, the J call TRBJ1-6; the D is unclear. The CDR3 length is 16 residues. CDR1 MGHRA and CDR2 YSYEKL come from the germline V gene. V lost 1 base to trimming and J lost 9 bases, with 16 bases between them.

This clone has just a few counts. J is TRBJ1-3 and V is TRBV7-2; possible D gene TRBD1, 5 bases. The germline gives CDR1 SGHTA, CDR2 FQGNSA. This CDR3 spans 16 amino acids. V lost 2 bases, J lost 0 bases, and 11 bases lay in between. CDR3 DNA: TGTGCCAGCAGCTTAACAGGACATCTCTCTGGAAACACCATATATTTT. It encodes CASSLTGHLSGNTIYF.

There are a few counts of this clone. The CDR3 protein is CASTGTGIIEQYF. The DNA for the CDR3 is TGCGCCAGCACCGGGACAGGGATAATCGAGCAGTACTTC. The chain uses TRBV5-1 and TRBJ2-7; 9 bases line up with TRBD1. The CDR3 covers 13 residues. The V gene end was trimmed by 6 bases and the J gene end by 6 bases; junction bases not matched to a gene: 7. The germline gives CDR1 SGHRS, CDR2 YFSETQ.

The chain has TRBV12-3 or TRBV12-4 and TRBJ2-2; tentative D call: TRBD1 (6 bases). Trimming pared 1 base from V and 11 bases from J, leaving 11 bases between. CDR3 length: 13 amino acids. The DNA of the CDR3 is TGTGCCAGCAGTTTAGGTTTTGGGGGCGAGCTGTTTTTT. It yields the protein CASSLGFGGELFF.

The rearrangement uses TRBV7-2 and TRBJ1-1; no definite D call. CDR3 size: 12 residues. V lost 1 base, J lost 13 bases, and 13 bases lay in between. The V gene's germline CDR1 is SGHTA and CDR2 FQGNSA. This CDR3 is CASSLDGYYGFF. In DNA form, the CDR3 reads TGTGCCAGCAGCTTAGACGGGTATTATGGTTTCTTT.

The V call is TRBV7-6, the J call TRBJ1-4, with D perhaps TRBD1 (5 bases). The CDR3 is 16 amino acids. Trimming stripped 6 bases from V and 1 base from J, with 15 bases between. The V gene's germline CDR1 is SGHVS and CDR2 FNYEAQ. The CDR3 DNA follows: TGTGCCAGCAGTCCGGCAGGGATTGGAACTAATGAAAAACTGTTTTTT. This gives the protein CASSPAGIGTNEKLFF.

V gene TRBV6-5 combines with J gene TRBJ1-2; D uncertain. The CDR3 is 14 amino acids. CDR1 MNHEY and CDR2 SVGAGI come from the germline V gene. V lost 1 base, J lost 2 bases, and 8 bases lay in between. The CDR3 bases are TGTGCCAGCAGTTACTTTCCCAAAAACTATGGCTACACCTTC. Amino acid sequence: CASSYFPKNYGYTF.

This chain uses TRBV10-2 with TRBJ1-3; D is undetermined. CDR3 size: 13 residues. Germline CDR1 reads WSHSY; CDR2 reads SAAADI. Trimming took 6 bases from V and 1 from J, leaving 7 bases between them. The DNA of the CDR3 is TGCGCCAGCAGGGGAGGGTCTGGAAACACCATATATTTT. Encoded protein: CASRGGSGNTIYF.

The CDR3 reads CASSQVQGLGYTF. CDR3 sequence (DNA): TGTGCCAGCAGCCAAGTACAGGGCCTTGGCTACACCTTC. The gene calls are TRBV3-1 (or the pseudogene TRBV3-2) and TRBJ1-2; D is perhaps TRBD1 (6 bases). This CDR3 spans 13 amino acids. Between the trimmed V and J ends, which lost 1 base and 7 bases, there was a span of 10 bases. Germline V gene lookup returns CDR1 LGHDT and CDR2 YNNKEL (reference sequence).

The V and J genes are TRBV7-2 and TRBJ2-3; TRBD1 aligns across 7 bases. The V gene's germline CDR1 is SGHTA and CDR2 FQGNSA. There are 14 residues in the CDR3. V dropped 5 bases and J dropped 7; count of bases not matched to a gene: 9. The CDR3 region is CASSLRQGRHTQYF. Written as DNA, the CDR3 is TGTGCCAGCAGCCTCCGACAGGGTAGACATACGCAGTATTTT.

CDR3 sequence: CASSRGGMGQPQHF. Here the CDR3 DNA reads TGTGCCAGCTCACGGGGGGGGATGGGTCAGCCCCAGCATTTT. The chain has TRBV18 and TRBJ1-5; tentatively, D is TRBD1 (5 bases). Trimming removed 4 bases from V and 6 bases from J, with 13 bases in between. The CDR3 extends over 14 amino acids. Germline CDR1 reads KGHSH; CDR2 reads LQKENI.

V is TRBV18 and J is TRBJ1-1, with 7 nucleotides matching TRBD1. Trimming removed 1 base from V and 3 bases from J; junction bases left unmatched: 5. CDR1 is KGHSH, CDR2 LQKENI, per germline. There are 15 residues in the CDR3. The CDR3 region is CASSPQGGADTEAFF. The CDR3 bases are TGTGCCAGCTCACCACAAGGGGGCGCGGACACTGAAGCTTTCTTT.

The gene calls are TRBV4-1 and TRBJ2-1; possible D gene TRBD2, 6 bases. Germline loops: CDR1 MGHRA, CDR2 YSYEKL. With 1 base removed from V and 3 bases from J, the gap between germline ends came to 10 bases. The CDR3 loop spans 15 amino acids. CDR3 nucleotides: TGCGCCAGCAGCCAAGGGGCCGGGGGCTACAATGAGCAGTTCTTC. Translated, it gives CASSQGAGGYNEQFF.

The V call is TRBV6-2 or TRBV6-3, the J call TRBJ2-7, with 11 bases fitting TRBD2. With V trimmed by 6 bases and J by 3 bases, 10 bases remained unmatched. CDR1 and CDR2 (germline): MNHEY, SVGEGT. The CDR3 extends over 16 amino acids. The CDR3: CASSFLLAGGLYEQYF. The CDR3 region has the DNA TGTGCCAGCAGCTTTCTTCTAGCGGGGGGCCTCTACGAGCAGTACTTC.

CDR3 sequence: CASSLPYSGNTIYF. DNA of the CDR3: TGTGCCAGCAGCTTACCCTACTCTGGAAACACCATATATTTT. The gene calls are TRBV5-6 and TRBJ1-3, with no clear D. In germline, CDR1 is SGHDT, CDR2 YYEEEE. The CDR3 contains 14 residues. The germline V and J ends were trimmed by 2 bases and 0 bases, with 6 bases remaining between them.

This chain connects TRBV3-1 (or the pseudogene TRBV3-2) to TRBJ1-1; 7 bases match TRBD1. CDR1 and CDR2 from the germline V gene are LGHDT and YNNKEL (reference sequence). V trimming: 4 bases; J trimming: 8 bases; junction bases outside the gene matches: 7. This CDR3 has 13 residues. The CDR3 DNA sequence: TGTGCCAGCAGCCGGACAGGAAGTAGGGAAGCTTTCTTT. Its translation is CASSRTGSREAFF.

This clone showed up just once. The V call is TRBV27, the J call TRBJ1-6; unclear D gene. This CDR3 has 13 residues. Germline V gene data show CDR1 as MNHEY and CDR2 as SMNVEV (reference sequence). Between the trimmed V and J ends, which lost 5 bases and 7 bases, there was a span of 9 bases. The CDR3 spells CASSLNLNSPLHF. CDR3 nucleotides: TGTGCCAGCAGTCTTAACCTAAATTCACCCCTCCACTTT.

V and J are TRBV7-9 and TRBJ1-1, with TRBD1 as a possible D gene (5 bases). The CDR3 totals 16 residues. Germline lookup yields CDR1 SEHNR and CDR2 FQNEAQ (reference sequence). V was shortened by 0 bases and J by 4 bases, with 15 bases between the two germline ends. The DNA of the CDR3 is TGTGCCAGCAGCTTAGCGCTGGGGCTGGAAAGCACTGAAGCTTTCTTT. This encodes CASSLALGLESTEAFF.

The chain is built from TRBV11-3 and TRBJ2-1, with 8 nucleotides matching TRBD2. This CDR3 comprises 18 residues. CDR1 and CDR2 from the germline V gene are SGHNT and YENEEA. Losses at the gene ends were 1 base for V and 8 bases for J; bases not matched to a gene: 16. The CDR3 DNA sequence: TGTGCCAGCAGCTTAGCCCCAGGGCGGGGGGCCTTGGGTCATGAGCAGTTCTTC. Translating it yields CASSLAPGRGALGHEQFF.

This clone was seen only a few times. The V call is TRBV18, the J call TRBJ2-2; the match to TRBD1 covers 7 bases. Germline-derived CDR1 and CDR2 are KGHSH and LQKENI. CDR3 length: 15 residues. With V trimmed by 5 bases and J by 7 bases, 10 bases remained unmatched. The CDR3 sequence is CASSSLTGAHGELFF. The CDR3 DNA follows: TGTGCCAGCTCATCGCTAACAGGGGCTCACGGGGAGCTGTTTTTT. The complete variable domain, with remaining parts taken from reference TRBV18 and TRBJ2-2, reads NAGVMQNPRHLVRRRGQEARLRCSPMKGHSHVYWYRQLPEEGLKFMVYLQKENIIDESGMPKERFSAEFPKEGPSILRIQQVVRGDSAAYFCASSSLTGAHGELFFGEGSRLTVL.

On this clone itself: This CDR3 is also generated by other DNA sequences in the sample. The genes are TRBV11-3 and TRBJ2-3; 7 bases fit TRBD1. V trimming: 1 base; J trimming: 6 bases; junction bases outside the gene matches: 1. CDR1 and CDR2 (germline): SGHNT, YENEEA. The CDR3 sequence is 13 residues long. The CDR3 region is CASSLGQGDTQYF. In DNA, the CDR3 is TGTGCCAGCAGCTTAGGACAGGGCGATACGCAGTATTTT.

The chain carries TRBV3-1 (or the pseudogene TRBV3-2) and TRBJ2-3; D not resolved. V gave up 1 base and J gave up 3 bases, with 14 bases separating them. CDR1 and CDR2 (germline): LGHDT, YNNKEL (reference sequence). This CDR3 contains 16 residues. CDR3 in DNA: TGTGCCAGCAGCCAAGTGATTAGCCCCCGAACAGATACGCAGTATTTT. Translated: CASSQVISPRTDTQYF.

The CDR3 sequence: CASSYSRELSYGYTF. CDR3 bases: TGTGCCAGCAGTTATTCCCGGGAGCTAAGCTATGGCTACACCTTC. The chain uses TRBV6-5 and TRBJ1-2; D not resolved. V was clipped by 3 bases and J by 4 bases, with 15 bases between them. The CDR3 extends over 15 amino acids. Germline V CDR1 and CDR2: MNHEY, SVGAGI.

The chain combines TRBV7-2 with TRBJ2-5, with TRBD2 identical over 14 bases. Germline V lookup: CDR1 SGHTA, CDR2 FQGNSA. After removal of 1 base from V and 5 bases from J, the junction contained 9 bases not matched to a gene. The CDR3 is 18 amino acids. CDR3 protein: CASSLGGTSGGGRETQYF. For the CDR3, the DNA is TGTGCCAGCAGCTTAGGTGGGACTAGCGGGGGTGGTAGGGAGACCCAGTACTTC.

The chain combines TRBV5-6 with TRBJ1-5; D perhaps matches TRBD1 (5 bases). Germline CDR1 is SGHDT and CDR2 is YYEEEE. This CDR3 region has 16 residues. Trimming cost V 0 bases and J 7 bases, with 17 bases left between them. Here the CDR3 DNA reads TGTGCCAGCAGCTTGGAGGCAGGGAGGGGAGGCCAGCCCCAGCATTTT. It specifies CASSLEAGRGGQPQHF.

The chain joins TRBV18 to TRBJ1-6; D is unclear. The CDR3 extends over 16 amino acids. The V gene's germline CDR1 is KGHSH and CDR2 LQKENI. V gave up 3 bases and J gave up 11 bases, with 20 bases separating them. This CDR3 is CASSPLPPLLGAPLHF. Here the CDR3 DNA reads TGTGCCAGCTCACCCCTTCCGCCCCTATTGGGAGCACCCCTCCACTTT. Based on the CDR3 plus reference TRBV18 and TRBJ1-6, the full variable domain is NAGVMQNPRHLVRRRGQEARLRCSPMKGHSHVYWYRQLPEEGLKFMVYLQKENIIDESGMPKERFSAEFPKEGPSILRIQQVVRGDSAAYFCASSPLPPLLGAPLHFGNGTRLTVT.

The chain combines TRBV4-1 with TRBJ2-5; 11 bases line up with TRBD2. From germline, CDR1 is MGHRA and CDR2 YSYEKL. CDR3 size: 16 residues. J was trimmed by 5 bases and V by 1 base; bases with no gene match: 6. The CDR3 sequence is CASSQGNSGGAETQYF. CDR3 nucleotides: TGCGCCAGCAGCCAAGGGAATAGCGGGGGGGCGGAGACCCAGTACTTC.

The V call is TRBV19, the J call TRBJ1-1, with D perhaps matching TRBD1 (5 bases). Germline-derived CDR1 and CDR2 are LNHDA and SQIVND (reference sequence). The V end lost 5 bases, the J end lost 4 bases, and 14 bases lay between the germline ends. This CDR3 region has 14 residues. CDR3 bases: TGTGCCAGTAGTCAGATCGGGGGTCGCACTGAAGCTTTCTTT. This sequence encodes CASSQIGGRTEAFF.

The chain carries TRBV19 and TRBJ1-1, with a tentative D call TRBD1 (5 bases). The V gene's germline CDR1 is LNHDA and CDR2 SQIVND (reference sequence). CDR3 length equals 14 residues. V was cut by 4 bases and J by 8 bases, with 17 bases left in between. CDR3: CASSSQTVGTEAFF. The CDR3 DNA follows: TGTGCCAGTAGTAGCCAGACAGTAGGAACCGAAGCTTTCTTT.

The chain combines TRBV30 with TRBJ2-7, with 9 bases lining up with TRBD2. The trim removed 4 bases at V and 6 bases at J, leaving 4 bases unmatched. Per the germline V gene, CDR1 is GTSNPN and CDR2 is SVGIG (reference sequence). The CDR3 is 12 amino acids. The CDR3 DNA reads as TGTGCCTGGAACGCGGGGGGGGCCGAGCAGTACTTC. Its protein is CAWNAGGAEQYF. The full variable domain, in which reference TRBV30 and TRBJ2-7 provide the parts outside the CDR3, is SQTIHQWPATLVQPVGSPLSLECTVEGTSNPNLYWYRQAAGRGLQLLFYSVGIGQISSEVPQNLSASRPQDRQFILSSKKLLLSDSGFYLCAWNAGGAEQYFGPGTRLTVT.

This clone was counted a few times. This sequence joins TRBV5-1 and TRBJ1-4; D is unresolved. Germline V gives CDR1 SGHRS, CDR2 YFSETQ. The CDR3 length is 14 residues. V was cut by 4 bases and J by 7 bases, with 14 bases left in between. The CDR3 reads CASSPGGPGEKLFF. The CDR3 bases are TGCGCCAGCAGCCCGGGAGGCCCAGGTGAAAAACTGTTTTTT.

The V gene is TRBV27, the J gene TRBJ1-3; TRBD1 agrees at 9 bases. The CDR3 sequence is 15 residues long. V was clipped by 4 bases and J by 4 bases; unmatched bases: 5. Germline lookup yields CDR1 MNHEY and CDR2 SMNVEV (reference sequence). CDR3 residues: CASSSQGAEGNTIYF. CDR3 nucleotide sequence: TGTGCCAGCAGTTCACAGGGGGCGGAAGGAAACACCATATATTTT.